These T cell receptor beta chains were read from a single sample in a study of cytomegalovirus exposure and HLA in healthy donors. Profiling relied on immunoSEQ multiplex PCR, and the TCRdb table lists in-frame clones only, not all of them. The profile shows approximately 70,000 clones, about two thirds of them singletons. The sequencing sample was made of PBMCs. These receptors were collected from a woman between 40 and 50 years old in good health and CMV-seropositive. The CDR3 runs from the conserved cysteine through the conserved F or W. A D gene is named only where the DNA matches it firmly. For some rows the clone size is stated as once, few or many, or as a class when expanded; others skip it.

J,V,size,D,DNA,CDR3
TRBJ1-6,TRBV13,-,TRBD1,TGTGCCAGCAGCTTAGGGATGATTTGGGACAGCTATAATTCACCCCTCCACTTT,CASSLGMIWDSYNSPLHF
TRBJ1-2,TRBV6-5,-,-,TGTGCCAGCAAGCGGTCAGGAGTAAACTATGGCTACACCTTC,CASKRSGVNYGYTF
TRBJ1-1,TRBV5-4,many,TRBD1,TGTGCCAGCAGCTGGGGACAGGGGGACACTGAAGCTTTCTTT,CASSWGQGDTEAFF
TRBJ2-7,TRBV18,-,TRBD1,TGTGCCAGCTCACCACCGGTCCAGGGGGTTTGCGAGCAGTACTTC,CASSPPVQGVCEQYF
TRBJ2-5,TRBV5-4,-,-,TGTGCCAGCAGCTTGGCTTCCCAAGAGACCCAGTACTTC,CASSLASQETQYF
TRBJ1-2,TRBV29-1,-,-,TGCAGCGTTGGGGCGACCTCAGCTGATGGCTACACCTTC,CSVGATSADGYTF
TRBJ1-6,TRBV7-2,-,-,TGTGCCAGCAGCCAAGTCGGTTCCCCCCTCCACTTT,CASSQVGSPLHF
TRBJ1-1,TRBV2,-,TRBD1,TGTGCCAGCAGTAAGCAGGGGGGCACTGAAGCTTTCTTT,CASSKQGGTEAFF
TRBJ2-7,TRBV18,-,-,TGTGCCAGCTCACCATCCCAAGCAGGGCTATACGAGCAGTACTTC,CASSPSQAGLYEQYF
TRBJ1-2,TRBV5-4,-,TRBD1,TGTGCCAGCAGCCAGGGGGCAGGGGCCGAGGGCTACACCTTC,CASSQGAGAEGYTF
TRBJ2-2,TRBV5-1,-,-,TGCGCCAGCAGCGCAGGGTGGAAAGGCGGGGAGCTGTTTTTT,CASSAGWKGGELFF
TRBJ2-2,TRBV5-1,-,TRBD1,TGCGCCAGCACCTCGACGGGGACAGCGAACACCGGGGAGCTGTTTTTT,CASTSTGTANTGELFF
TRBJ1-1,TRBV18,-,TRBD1,TGTGCCAGCTCACCCACCCCGGCAGGGGGCTTTGAAGCTTTCTTT,CASSPTPAGGFEAFF
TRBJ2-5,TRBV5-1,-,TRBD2,TGCGCCAGCAGCTTGCCGGGACTAGCGGGGAAAGAGACCCAGTACTTC,CASSLPGLAGKETQYF
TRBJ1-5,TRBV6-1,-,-,TGTGCCAGCAGTGTTGGCTCTAGTAGCAATCAGCCCCAGCATTTT,CASSVGSSSNQPQHF
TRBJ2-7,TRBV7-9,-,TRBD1,TGTGCCAGCCGACAGGGGAACTACGAGCAGTACTTC,CASRQGNYEQYF
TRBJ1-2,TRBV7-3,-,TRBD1,TGTGCCAGCAGCTCGGGACAGGGTTTTGGCTACACCTTC,CASSSGQGFGYTF
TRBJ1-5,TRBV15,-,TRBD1,TGTGCCACCAGTAGGACAGGGAGGGCCCATCAGCCCCAGCATTTT,CATSRTGRAHQPQHF
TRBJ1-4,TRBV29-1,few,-,TGCAGCGTCGAAGGGAGTGCGGATAATGAAAAACTGTTTTTT,CSVEGSADNEKLFF
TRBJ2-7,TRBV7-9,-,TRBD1,TGTGCCAGCAGCTTCACCTCAGACGGACAGGGGGTAGGCGAGCAGTACTTC,CASSFTSDGQGVGEQYF
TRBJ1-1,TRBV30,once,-,TGTGCCTGGAGTCCGGGCAGGGCGGGGGACACTGAAGCTTTCTTT,CAWSPGRAGDTEAFF
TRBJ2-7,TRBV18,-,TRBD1,TGTGCCAGCTCACCGACTGTTCAGGGGGCCTACGAGCAGTACTTC,CASSPTVQGAYEQYF
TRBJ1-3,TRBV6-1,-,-,TGTGCCAGCAGTGAATTAGCAAACTCTGGAAACACCATATATTTT,CASSELANSGNTIYF
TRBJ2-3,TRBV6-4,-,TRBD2,TGTGCCAGCAGTGACTCTAGCGGGGCAGATACGCAGTATTTT,CASSDSSGADTQYF
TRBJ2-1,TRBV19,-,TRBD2,TGTGCCAGTAGTAGCTGGCTAGCGGGGGACAATGAGCAGTTCTTC,CASSSWLAGDNEQFF
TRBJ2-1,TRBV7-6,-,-,TGTGCCAGCAGCTTAGGCGGCTCCTACAATGAGCAGTTCTTC,CASSLGGSYNEQFF
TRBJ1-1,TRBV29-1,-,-,TGCAGCACTAGTGTGGGCCCTGAAGCTTTCTTT,CSTSVGPEAFF
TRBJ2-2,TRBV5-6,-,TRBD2,TGTGCCAGCAGCTCAGATTACCGGGGGGATGTCGGGGAGCTGTTTTTT,CASSSDYRGDVGELFF
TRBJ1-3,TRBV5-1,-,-,TGCGCCAGCAGCCTCGGACAAGCCCCTTCTGGAAACACCATATATTTT,CASSLGQAPSGNTIYF
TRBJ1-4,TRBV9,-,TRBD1,TGTGCCAGCAGCGTAAGCTTCGGGACAGATAATGAAAAACTGTTTTTT,CASSVSFGTDNEKLFF
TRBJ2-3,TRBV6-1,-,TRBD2,TGTGCCATCACTCCCTTAGCGGGTAGCACAGATACGCAGTATTTT,CAITPLAGSTDTQYF
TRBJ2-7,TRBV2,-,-,TGTGCCAGCAGTGAAGCGTGGGCGGGGCAACCCGAGCAGTACTTC,CASSEAWAGQPEQYF
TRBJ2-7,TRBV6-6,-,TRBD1,TGTGCCAGCAGCCCGGACAGGGCGCTCGAGCAGTACTTC,CASSPDRALEQYF
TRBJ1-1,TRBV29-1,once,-,TGCAGCGTTGAGAGAAGGGGTTCTGGGAACACTGAAGCTTTCTTT,CSVERRGSGNTEAFF
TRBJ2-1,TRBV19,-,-,TGTGCCAGTATTGGAGGGGACAATGAGCAGTTCTTC,CASIGGDNEQFF
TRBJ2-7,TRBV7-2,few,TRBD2,TGTGCCAGCAGCGCACATAGCGGGAGCTCCTACGAGCAGTACTTC,CASSAHSGSSYEQYF
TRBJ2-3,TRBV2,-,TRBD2,TGTGCCAGCAGACCGGGACTAAAAACAGATACGCAGTATTTT,CASRPGLKTDTQYF
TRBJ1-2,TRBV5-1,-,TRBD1,TGCGCCAGCAGCAGCACCCTAGGGGGCGCGTTGGCAAACTATGGCTACACCTTC,CASSSTLGGALANYGYTF
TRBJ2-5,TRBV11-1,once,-,TGTGCCAGCAGCCCCGGGACAGGGACTAGGAAGACCCAGTACTTC,CASSPGTGTRKTQYF
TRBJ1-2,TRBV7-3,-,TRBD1,TGTGCCAGCAGCTTCGGACAGGGGGCACGAGGCTACACCTTC,CASSFGQGARGYTF
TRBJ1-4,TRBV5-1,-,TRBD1,TGCGCCAGCAGCTTGGGACAGGGGTCCGACCGAATGGAACTGTTTTTT,CASSLGQGSDRMELFF
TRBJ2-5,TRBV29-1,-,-,TGCAGCGTTGAAGATGAACCCGGACAACAAGAGACCCAGTACTTC,CSVEDEPGQQETQYF
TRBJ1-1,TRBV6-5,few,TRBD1,TGTGCCAGCAGCTTACCAGGACAGGGGGGGAAAGCTTTCTTT,CASSLPGQGGKAFF
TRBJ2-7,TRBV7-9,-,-,TGTGCCAGCAGCTATGCAGGAGAGCAGTACTTC,CASSYAGEQYF
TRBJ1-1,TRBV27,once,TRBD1,TGTGCCAGCAGAGGACAGGGCAGACTTTCGGCTTTCTTT,CASRGQGRLSAFF
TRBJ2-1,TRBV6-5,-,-,TGTGCCAGCAGAAGGGGTTACAATGAGCAGTTCTTC,CASRRGYNEQFF
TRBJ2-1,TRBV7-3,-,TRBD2,TGTGCCAGCAGCTTAATTGGGACTAGCGGGGGGCGCCGGGAGCAGTTCTTC,CASSLIGTSGGRREQFF
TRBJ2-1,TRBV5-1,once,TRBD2,TGCGCCAGCAGCTTGAGGCTAGCGGGGACCTACAATGAGCAGTTCTTC,CASSLRLAGTYNEQFF
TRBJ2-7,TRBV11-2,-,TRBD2,TGTGCCAGCAGCCGGGGGGGTTACGAGCAGTACTTC,CASSRGGYEQYF
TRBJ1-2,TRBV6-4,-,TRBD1,TGTGCCAGCAGTGGGATAACAGGGGTCGAGGATGGCTACACCTTC,CASSGITGVEDGYTF
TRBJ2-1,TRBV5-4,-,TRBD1,TGTGCCAGCACCTTATCCCTCGGGACAGGGGGCAATGAGCAGTTCTTC,CASTLSLGTGGNEQFF
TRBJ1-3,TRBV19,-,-,TGTGCCAGTAGTGACGACTACGGCCCCAGCACCATATATTTT,CASSDDYGPSTIYF
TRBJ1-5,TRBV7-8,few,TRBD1,TGTGCCAGCAGCCCCATCCCTACGGGACAGCTTAATCAGCCCCAGCATTTT,CASSPIPTGQLNQPQHF
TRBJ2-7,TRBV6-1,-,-,TGTGCCAGCAGTGAGAGGCCCTACGAGCAGTACTTC,CASSERPYEQYF